This T cell receptor beta chain was sequenced during a study of blood T cell repertoires in COVID-19. The overall study: The cDNA or gDNA used as material had been derived from T cells, B-cell-depleted T cells, or PBMCs.

Sequencing was performed with immunoSEQ multiplex PCR; in TCRdb, only in-frame clones are kept and a portion is missing. The table records about 29,000 clones, roughly nine tenths of them present only once. This receptor was obtained from a human donor with active COVID-19. The donor label of this sample is uncertain. The material sequenced was peripheral blood.

The CDR3 coding sequence is TGTGCCAGCAGCGTAGCCGGGACTGGAGAAGAGACCCAGTACTTC. Its translation: CASSVAGTGEETQYF. The chain is built from TRBV9 and TRBJ2-5; possibly TRBD2 for D (6 bases). Between the trimmed V and J ends, which lost 0 bases and 3 bases, there was a span of 12 bases. The CDR3 is made up of 15 amino acids. Germline values: CDR1 SGDLS, CDR2 YYNGEE.